The rows below give T cell receptor beta chains drawn from one sample of a study of blood T cell repertoires in COVID-19. The repertoire was sequenced with immunoSEQ multiplex PCR; TCRdb's copy has only in-frame clones and lacks some. Of over 250,000 clones detected, 70% to 90% appear once; the ten largest clones hold just under 6.5%. The sequenced sample was peripheral blood. The source is a woman aged 45-65 years with COVID-19, enrolled during active disease. CDR3s leave out the opening cysteine and the closing phenylalanine or tryptophan.

ASTPGQGAYGYT | TRBJ1-2 | TRBV5-6
ASSYSRTGDGYT | TRBJ1-2 | TRBV6-5
ASSSALRIGTDNSYNEQF | TRBJ2-1 | TRBV7-7
ASSTWDSATDTQY | TRBJ2-3 | TRBV27
AGNQGFSPLH | TRBJ1-6 | TRBV30
ASSFQAGGPSKNIQY | TRBJ2-4 | TRBV5-4
ASQPGGSEYEQY | TRBJ2-7 | TRBV5-1
ASSQSGRGETQY | TRBJ2-5 | TRBV11-2
ASSTGLAGGRRENEQF | TRBJ2-1 | TRBV2
ASSPGTRQETQY | TRBJ2-5 | TRBV27
ASSLLWGGETQY | TRBJ2-5 | TRBV2
ASSVGLAGAPYEQY | TRBJ2-7 | TRBV5-1
ASSLKGLAGGTYEQY | TRBJ2-7 | TRBV27
AGTGGWMNTEAF | TRBJ1-1 | TRBV30
ASSLGGAEVNYGYT | TRBJ1-2 | TRBV5-4
ASTRQGSTDTQY | TRBJ2-3 | TRBV19
ASSSGRAVEQY | TRBJ2-7 | TRBV21-1
ATSAPQGAMDTGELF | TRBJ2-2 | TRBV24-1
ASSLSGASSYNSPLH | TRBJ1-6 | TRBV5-8
ASSFSGGGSKNIQY | TRBJ2-4 | TRBV11-2
ASSQVSGQGYQPQH | TRBJ1-5 | TRBV4-2
AISVIAGGIPQY | TRBJ2-5 | TRBV10-3
ASSSRTSGYEQY | TRBJ2-7 | TRBV11-3
ASSREARGVSNTGELF | TRBJ2-2 | TRBV21-1
ASSSLGVASSYEQY | TRBJ2-7 | TRBV5-6
ASILSSGYGYT | TRBJ1-2 | TRBV6-5
ASSLPGPEAF | TRBJ1-1 | TRBV5-1
ASRDEREVRDTQY | TRBJ2-3 | TRBV2
ASSYGWGRGGPQH | TRBJ1-5 | TRBV6-2/TRBV6-3
ASSQDRPTSGRSYEQY | TRBJ2-7 | TRBV3-1/TRBV3-2
AWDPVSSGRPTDTQY | TRBJ2-3 | TRBV30
ASNTLTGFGEAF | TRBJ1-1 | TRBV6-5
ASSLVAYTGNTIY | TRBJ1-3 | TRBV7-9
ASSQERQGGSPLH | TRBJ1-6 | TRBV4-1
ASSYSSWAGDTQY | TRBJ2-3 | TRBV6-2/TRBV6-3
ASRSRNEAF | TRBJ1-1 | TRBV28
ASRAQGANSYNEQF | TRBJ2-1 | TRBV27
ASSSRYRYLAGEDYEQY | TRBJ2-7 | TRBV11-2
ASSLAGTGHTDTQY | TRBJ2-3 | TRBV5-6
ASRVGQETQY | TRBJ2-5 | TRBV6-5
ASSDRGGTEAF | TRBJ1-1 | TRBV19
ASRTEGARYTEAF | TRBJ1-1 | TRBV6-5
ASSETPGYGYT | TRBJ1-2 | TRBV2